Each of the 32 T cell receptor beta chains below was sequenced from the same sample in a study of post-analysis software for immune sequencing data. The study's findings and limits: In patients, roughly 5 TRBV segments were more frequent than in controls, with TRBV5-6, TRBV5-1 and TRBV20-1 among them.

These receptors have no known antigen. Sequencing libraries made from TCR beta cDNA carried unique molecular identifiers. TCRdb re-analysed the PCR reads in MiXCR, keeping a single row per CDR3 protein. This table holds about 540,000 distinct CDR3 sequences, 30% to 40% found once. Sequencing was carried out using blood. The receptor set was obtained from a girl aged 2-17 years with multiple sclerosis.

This clonotype was seen more than once but under ten times. The chain carries TRBV5-6 and TRBJ1-2; the match to TRBD1 covers 7 bases. V dropped 4 bases and J dropped 8; count of bases not matched to a gene: 14. This CDR3 region has 15 residues. Germline V gene data show CDR1 as SGHDT and CDR2 as YYEEEE. DNA for the CDR3: TGTGCCAGCAGCGTTTACCAAACAGGGGCTAAAGGCTACACCTTC. Encoded protein: CASSVYQTGAKGYTF.

The chain has TRBV4-2 and TRBJ2-1; 9 bases match TRBD1. The CDR3 has 16 amino acids. V was pared by 3 bases and J by 2 bases, with 5 bases of the junction left unmatched. The germline CDR1 and CDR2 sequences are LGHNA and YNFKEQ. The CDR3 DNA follows: TGTGCCAGCAGCCAGGGCGACAGGGGGGCCTACAATGAGCAGTTCTTC. Translating gives CASSQGDRGAYNEQFF.

This clonotype came up a few times. The chain recombines TRBV5-1 with TRBJ1-1; 7 bases align to TRBD1. V lost 1 base, J lost 1 base, and 16 bases stayed unmatched. The CDR3 loop spans 19 amino acids. CDR1 and CDR2 from the germline V gene are SGHRS and YFSETQ. The CDR3 loop is CASSLRGTGEHWTNTEAFF. CDR3 in DNA: TGCGCCAGCAGCTTGCGCGGTACAGGGGAGCACTGGACGAACACTGAAGCTTTCTTT.

The chain links TRBV7-9 to TRBJ1-5, with D maybe TRBD1 (5 bases). This CDR3 is built from 14 residues. Germline CDR1 is SEHNR and CDR2 is FQNEAQ (reference sequence). The V gene lost 5 bases and the J gene lost 5 bases, with 13 bases spanning the gap. CDR3 region: CASSGAGFDQPQHF. DNA of the CDR3: TGTGCCAGCAGCGGGGCAGGTTTCGATCAGCCCCAGCATTTT.

This rearrangement joins TRBV7-8 to TRBJ1-2; the D gene is possibly TRBD1 (6 bases). The CDR3 extends over 15 amino acids. Germline CDR1 is SGHVS and CDR2 is FQNEAQ. Trimming cost V 2 bases and J 6 bases, with 16 bases left between them. The CDR3 DNA follows: TGTGCCAGCAGCTTACCCGGGACACAAGGACATGGCTACACCTTC. Translation: CASSLPGTQGHGYTF.

Turning to this clonotype: The junction departs from the called germline gene at one end, perhaps through a read error. The V gene is TRBV4-1, the J gene TRBJ2-3; TRBD1 matches 7 bases. CDR1 and CDR2 (germline): MGHRA, YSYEKL. This CDR3 has 17 residues. CDR3 DNA: TGCGCCAGCAGCCAAGAAGGGGGCGGCCCTAGCATAGATACGCAGTATTTT. Translating it yields CASSQEGGGPSIDTQYF.

This clonotype was observed a handful of times. The gene calls are TRBV7-9 and TRBJ2-5, with D possibly matching TRBD1 (6 bases). Germline CDR1 SEHNR, CDR2 FQNEAQ (reference sequence). CDR3 length: 15 amino acids. Trimming shortened V by 5 bases and J by 2 bases, and 15 bases separated the two germline ends. The chain's CDR3 is CASSPMGAGQETQYF. The DNA of the CDR3 is TGTGCCAGCAGCCCGATGGGGGCAGGGCAAGAGACCCAGTACTTC.

This sequence joins TRBV7-3 and TRBJ2-3; TRBD2 aligns across 12 bases. The germline V gene has CDR1 SGHTA and CDR2 FQGTGA. CDR3 length: 17 amino acids. V trimming: 5 bases; J trimming: 4 bases; junction bases outside the gene matches: 10. CDR3 in DNA: TGTGCCAGCAGCCCCCCGGCTAGCGGGGGGGCATCAGATACGCAGTATTTT. This sequence encodes CASSPPASGGASDTQYF. Full variable domain (outside the CDR3, taken from reference TRBV7-3 and TRBJ2-3): GAGVSQTPSNKVTEKGKYVELRCDPISGHTALYWYRQSLGQGPEFLIYFQGTGAADDSGLPNDRFFAVRPEGSVSTLKIQRTERGDSAVYLCASSPPASGGASDTQYFGPGTRLTVL.

This rearrangement joins TRBV6-5 to TRBJ2-7; TRBD1 is a possible D gene (6 bases). Trimming removed 0 bases from V and 3 bases from J, with 12 bases in between. The CDR3 is 15 amino acids. Germline values: CDR1 MNHEY, CDR2 SVGAGI. Here the CDR3 reads CASSYSTGSFYEQYF. The CDR3 region has the DNA TGTGCCAGCAGTTACTCGACAGGTAGCTTCTACGAGCAGTACTTC.

The gene calls are TRBV7-2 and TRBJ2-1; TRBD2 matches at 7 bases. The germline V gene has CDR1 SGHTA and CDR2 FQGNSA. The CDR3 consists of 16 residues. V dropped 1 base and J dropped 4; count of bases not matched to a gene: 7. CDR3 nucleotides: TGTGCCAGCAGCTTAGTTGGGGGGAGGGGTTACAATGAGCAGTTCTTC. It encodes CASSLVGGRGYNEQFF.

The chain has TRBV4-1 and TRBJ2-3, with D hard to call. Trimming shortened V by 0 bases and J by 8 bases, and 12 bases separated the two germline ends. CDR3 length: 14 residues. Germline V gives CDR1 MGHRA, CDR2 YSYEKL. The CDR3 reads CASSQDSHAGTQYF. As DNA, the CDR3 is TGCGCCAGCAGCCAAGATTCCCACGCAGGTACGCAGTATTTT.

The chain employs TRBV11-2 and TRBJ2-7, with a tentative D call TRBD2 (6 bases). The germline V gene has CDR1 SGHAT and CDR2 FQNNGV. CDR3 size: 15 residues. V shed 5 bases and J shed 3 bases, with 17 bases lying between them. The CDR3 loop reads CASSEGLGPLYEQYF. The CDR3 DNA reads as TGTGCCAGCAGCGAGGGACTTGGGCCGCTCTACGAGCAGTACTTC.

The V and J genes are TRBV6-5 and TRBJ2-1; D call uncertain. Germline CDR1 is MNHEY and CDR2 is SVGAGI. The CDR3 is made up of 16 amino acids. V was clipped by 2 bases and J by 0 bases, with 11 bases between them. The CDR3 DNA is TGTGCCAGCAGTTACGATGCGGCCAGCTCCTACAATGAGCAGTTCTTC. Encoded protein: CASSYDAASSYNEQFF.

In its sample, this clonotype was seen many times. The J gene is TRBJ1-2, the V gene TRBV6-5; possibly TRBD1 for D (5 bases). The CDR3 sequence is 12 residues long. V was clipped by 5 bases and J by 3 bases, with 7 bases between them. Germline V gene lookup returns CDR1 MNHEY and CDR2 SVGAGI. The CDR3 DNA reads TGTGCCAGCAGTAGGGGTGACTATGGCTACACCTTC. This encodes CASSRGDYGYTF.

V usage is TRBV29-1 and J usage is TRBJ2-1; no clear D gene. The germline V gene encodes CDR1 SQVTM and CDR2 ANQGSEA. V was trimmed by 1 base and J by 1 base, leaving 8 bases between them. The CDR3 spans 14 residues. The CDR3 loop reads CSVEAQRSYNEQFF. CDR3 sequence (DNA): TGCAGCGTTGAAGCCCAGCGATCCTACAATGAGCAGTTCTTC.

In its sample, this clonotype was seen a few times. V and J are TRBV6-1 and TRBJ2-3; 13 nucleotides agree with TRBD2. Germline trimming cut 5 bases from V and 5 bases from J; bases unmatched to any gene: 4. This CDR3 spans 15 amino acids. Per germline, CDR1 MNHNS and CDR2 SASEGT. CDR3 protein: CASSSTSGGRDTQYF. DNA for the CDR3: TGTGCCAGCAGTTCGACTAGCGGGGGGCGAGATACGCAGTATTTT.

The chain has TRBV5-1 and TRBJ2-5, with TRBD2 matching over 9 bases. The CDR3 length is 16 residues. The V gene's germline CDR1 is SGHRS and CDR2 YFSETQ. V trimming: 4 bases; J trimming: 5 bases; junction bases outside the gene matches: 12. The CDR3 region has the DNA TGCGCCAGCAGCGGTACTTTAGCGGGGGATGGGGAGACCCAGTACTTC. It codes for CASSGTLAGDGETQYF.

The chain carries TRBV20-1 and TRBJ2-1; 10 nucleotides line up with TRBD2. Germline V gene lookup returns CDR1 DFQATT and CDR2 SNEGSKA (reference sequence). This CDR3 has 16 residues. J gave up 4 bases and V 0 bases, and 6 bases lay outside the gene matches. CDR3 sequence: CSARDQRGGLYNEQFF. The DNA of the CDR3 is TGCAGTGCTAGAGATCAGCGGGGGGGCCTTTACAATGAGCAGTTCTTC.

The chain joins TRBV20-1 to TRBJ2-7, with 7 bases aligning to TRBD1. The V gene end was trimmed by 6 bases and the J gene end by 2 bases; junction bases not matched to a gene: 10. The CDR3 is made up of 14 amino acids. Looked up from germline, CDR1 is DFQATT and CDR2 is SNEGSKA (reference sequence). CDR3 residues: CSATTGEGTYEQYF. Written as DNA, the CDR3 is TGCAGTGCCACAACAGGGGAAGGGACCTACGAGCAGTACTTC.

The chain uses TRBV7-2 and TRBJ1-2; D is uncertain. Trimming took 2 bases from V and 0 from J, leaving 13 bases between them. This CDR3 has 16 amino acids. From germline, CDR1 is SGHTA and CDR2 FQGNSA. The CDR3: CASSLSRQTSNYGYTF. The CDR3 coding sequence is TGTGCCAGCAGCTTAAGTAGGCAGACCTCTAACTATGGCTACACCTTC.

The sample holds a few counts of this clonotype. The chain uses TRBV20-1 and TRBJ1-4; no clear D gene. This CDR3 has 14 amino acids. V shed 1 base and J shed 5 bases, with 11 bases lying between them. Germline V gives CDR1 DFQATT, CDR2 SNEGSKA (reference sequence). CDR3 sequence reads: CSARGPGLNEKLFF. CDR3 DNA sequence: TGCAGTGCTAGAGGTCCAGGCCTAAATGAAAAACTGTTTTTT.

This clonotype showed up just a few times. This chain joins TRBV15 and TRBJ2-7; perhaps TRBD1 as D (6 bases). Germline values: CDR1 LNHNV, CDR2 YYDKDF (reference sequence). Trimming cost V 1 base and J 2 bases, with 9 bases left between them. The length of the CDR3 is 14 residues. CDR3 nucleotide sequence: TGTGCCACCAGCAGAGGGGACAAACCCTACGAGCAGTACTTC. Its protein product is CATSRGDKPYEQYF.

The rearrangement links TRBV7-8 to TRBJ1-1; D is unresolved. Germline V lookup: CDR1 SGHVS, CDR2 FQNEAQ. Trimming shortened V by 5 bases and J by 1 base, and 14 bases separated the two germline ends. CDR3 size: 15 residues. CDR3 bases: TGTGCCAGCAGCCCAAGGGCCGATCCGAACACTGAAGCTTTCTTT. It translates to CASSPRADPNTEAFF.

The V gene is TRBV6-6, the J gene TRBJ2-7, with D perhaps matching TRBD1 or TRBD2 (5 bases each). The CDR3 is 14 amino acids. Germline assignment: CDR1 MNHNY and CDR2 SVGAGI (reference sequence). Trimming took 2 bases from V and 1 from J, leaving 9 bases between them. The CDR3 DNA is TGTGCCAGCAGTTACGGGGGTGAGTCCTACGAGCAGTACTTC. Amino acids: CASSYGGESYEQYF.

The V and J genes are TRBV20-1 and TRBJ2-1; D not resolved. The CDR3 runs to 13 residues. Trimming left V 0 bases short and J 8 bases short, with 11 bases between. Germline V gene data show CDR1 as DFQATT and CDR2 as SNEGSKA (reference sequence). CDR3 residues: CSARDKPGDEQFF. The CDR3 DNA sequence: TGCAGTGCTAGAGATAAACCTGGAGATGAGCAGTTCTTC.

This clonotype occurred a few times. The chain uses TRBV7-2 and TRBJ2-1, with 9 positions matching TRBD2. CDR3 size: 15 residues. CDR1 is SGHTA, CDR2 FQGNSA, per germline. The J segment lost 8 bases and the V segment lost 8 bases, leaving 13 bases of the junction unmatched. The CDR3 DNA reads TGTGCCAGCTCCCGCGGGGGGGCGGGGTCGGATGAGCAGTTCTTC. Translating gives CASSRGGAGSDEQFF.

The chain combines TRBV11-2 with TRBJ2-7, with 7 bases matching TRBD1. V was clipped by 7 bases and J by 2 bases; unmatched bases: 14. The V gene's germline CDR1 is SGHAT and CDR2 FQNNGV. This CDR3 contains 16 residues. The CDR3 is CASTNWGRDRTYEQYF. DNA for the CDR3: TGTGCCAGCACCAACTGGGGCCGGGACAGAACCTACGAGCAGTACTTC.

This clonotype was observed a handful of times. The chain has TRBV4-1 and TRBJ2-5; D unclear. CDR1 MGHRA and CDR2 YSYEKL come from the germline V gene. The CDR3 totals 14 residues. V lost 0 bases, J lost 5 bases, and 10 bases lay in between. The CDR3 protein is CASSQEGVRETQYF. The CDR3 nucleotides are TGCGCCAGCAGCCAAGAGGGCGTCCGGGAGACCCAGTACTTC.

V gene TRBV29-1 combines with J gene TRBJ1-2; 12 nucleotides match TRBD1. The CDR3 totals 14 residues. V was clipped by 6 bases and J by 12 bases; unmatched bases: 14. Germline V CDR1 and CDR2: SQVTM, ANQGSEA. CDR3 in amino acids: CSVVRGQGALGHTF. CDR3 coding DNA: TGCAGCGTCGTACGGGGACAGGGGGCTTTGGGCCACACCTTC.

In its sample, this clonotype was seen a few times. CDR3 sequence: CASSVGPDSVAYNEQFF. DNA of the CDR3: TGTGCCAGCAGCGTAGGCCCGGACAGCGTTGCCTACAATGAGCAGTTCTTC. The J gene is TRBJ2-1, the V gene TRBV9; a possible D gene is TRBD1 (6 bases). Deletions cut 0 bases from V and 2 bases from J, with 15 bases between. This CDR3 is 17 amino acids long. The germline V gene has CDR1 SGDLS and CDR2 YYNGEE.

With regard to this clonotype: Lacking the conserved final phenylalanine or tryptophan, this CDR3 likely reflects a read error. V usage is TRBV4-1 and J usage is TRBJ1-2, with TRBD1 identical over 7 bases. The germline V gene encodes CDR1 MGHRA and CDR2 YSYEKL. V was clipped by 0 bases and J by 2 bases; unmatched bases: 6. This CDR3 is 16 amino acids long. CDR3 loop: CASSQDIPGGNYGYTL. The CDR3 bases are TGCGCCAGCAGCCAAGATATCCCAGGGGGAAACTATGGCTACACCCTC.

The sample holds a few counts of this clonotype. The J gene is TRBJ1-2, the V gene TRBV14; 10 bases map to TRBD1. Trimming took 3 bases from V and 8 from J; bases not matched to a gene: 9. From germline, CDR1 is SGHDN and CDR2 FVKESK. This CDR3 spans 15 amino acids. In DNA form, the CDR3 reads TGTGCCAGCAGCCAGACAGGGGGCGAGGGGCACGGCTACACCTTC. This encodes CASSQTGGEGHGYTF.